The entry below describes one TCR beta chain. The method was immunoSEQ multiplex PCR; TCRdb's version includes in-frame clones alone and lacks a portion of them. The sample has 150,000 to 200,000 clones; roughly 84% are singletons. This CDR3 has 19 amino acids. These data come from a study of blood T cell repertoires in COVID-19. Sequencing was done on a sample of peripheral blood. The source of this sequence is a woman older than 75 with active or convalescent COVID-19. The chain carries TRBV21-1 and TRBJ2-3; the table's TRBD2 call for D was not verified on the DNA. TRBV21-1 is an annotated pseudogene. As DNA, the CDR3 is TGTGCCAGCAGCAAACGGCTAGCGGGGGGCCCGGATTCCACAGATACGCAGTATTTT. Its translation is CASSKRLAGGPDSTDTQYF.